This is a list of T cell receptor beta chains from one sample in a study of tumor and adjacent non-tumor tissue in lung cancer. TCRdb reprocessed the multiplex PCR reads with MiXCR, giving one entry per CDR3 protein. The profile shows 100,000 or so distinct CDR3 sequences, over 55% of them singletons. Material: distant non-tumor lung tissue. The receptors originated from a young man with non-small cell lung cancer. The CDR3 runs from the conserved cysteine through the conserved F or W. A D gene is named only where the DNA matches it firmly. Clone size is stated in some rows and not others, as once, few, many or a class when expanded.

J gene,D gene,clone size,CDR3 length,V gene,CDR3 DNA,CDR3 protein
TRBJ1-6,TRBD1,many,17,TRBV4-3,TGCGCCAGCAGCCAAGATAAAGGCGGGACAGCAAATTCACCCCTCCACTTT,CASSQDKGGTANSPLHF
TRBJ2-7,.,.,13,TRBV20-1,TGCAGTGTCAGAGGACCCAGAGGTGTCCAGCAGTACTTC,CSVRGPRGVQQYF
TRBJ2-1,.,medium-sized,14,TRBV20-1,TGCAGTGCAAATTACTGGCGGGTGTACAATGAGCAGTTCTTC,CSANYWRVYNEQFF
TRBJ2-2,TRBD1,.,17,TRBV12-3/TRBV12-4,TGTGACAGCAGTTTATGGACAGGAGTAACGAACACCGGGAAGCTGTTTTTT,CDSSLWTGVTNTGKLFF
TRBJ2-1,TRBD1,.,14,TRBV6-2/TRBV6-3,TGTGCCAGCAGGGGACAGCCGAGGTTCTACGAGCAGTTCTTC,CASRGQPRFYEQFF
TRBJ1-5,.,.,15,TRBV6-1,TGTGCCAGTAGTGAAGCTTTAGCCAGATATCAGCCCAAGCATTTT,CASSEALARYQPKHF
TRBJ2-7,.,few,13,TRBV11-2,TGTGCCAGTAGCGCCAGACTAGGGACCGAGCAGTACTTC,CASSARLGTEQYF
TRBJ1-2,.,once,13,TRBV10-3,TGTGCCATGTCGACATGGGCAGGCTATGCCTACACCTTC,CAMSTWAGYAYTF
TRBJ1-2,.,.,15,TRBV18,TGTGCCAGCTCTCAGACGCTGGAGTCCCCCTATGGCTACACCTTC,CASSQTLESPYGYTF
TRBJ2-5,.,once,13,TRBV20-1,TGCAATGTTACCTCCGCGGCTCAAGAGACCCAGTACTTC,CNVTSAAQETQYF
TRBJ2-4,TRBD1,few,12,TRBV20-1,TGCAGTGCCACCGACAGGGCAAACATTCAGTACTTC,CSATDRANIQYF
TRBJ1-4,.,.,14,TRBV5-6,TGTGCCAGCGCAGCCCTCAGAGCTAGTGTAAAACTGTTTTTT,CASAALRASVKLFF
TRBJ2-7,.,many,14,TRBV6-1,TGTGCCAGCAGCGACTTGGGGGCGGCCTACGAGCAGTACTTC,CASSDLGAAYEQYF
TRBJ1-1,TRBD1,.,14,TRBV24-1,TGTGCCACCAGTGCCGGGACAGGGGACACTAAAGCTTTCTTT,CATSAGTGDTKAFF
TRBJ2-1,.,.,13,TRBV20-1,TGCAATGCCAGAACAGGCTCCTACAATGAGCAGTTCTTC,CNARTGSYNEQFF
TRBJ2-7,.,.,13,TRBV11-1,TGTGCCAGCGACTCACAGGGTTACTACGAGCAGTACTTC,CASDSQGYYEQYF
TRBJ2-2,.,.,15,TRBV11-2,TGTGCCAGCAGCCTAGGTGCTTCAGGGTCCGGGGAGCTGATTTTT,CASSLGASGSGELIF
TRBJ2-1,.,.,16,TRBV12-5,TGTGCTAGTGGTTTGGTACTGGCGGAACCCTACGATGAGCAGTTCTTC,CASGLVLAEPYDEQFF
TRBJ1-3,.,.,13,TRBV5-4,TGTGCCAACAGCTCCGGACCAGAGGACACCATATATTTT,CANSSGPEDTIYF
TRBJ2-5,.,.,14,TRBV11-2,TGTGCCAGCAGCCTAACAGGGAAGCAAGAGACCCAATGCTTC,CASSLTGKQETQCF
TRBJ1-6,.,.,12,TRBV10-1,TGCGCCAGCAGTGAGAGGGGGTCACCCCTCCACTTT,CASSERGSPLHF
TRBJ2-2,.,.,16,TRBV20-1,TGCAGTACTAGAGATGTAGGGGCTGGAGGAGTCGGGGAGCTGTTTTTT,CSTRDVGAGGVGELFF
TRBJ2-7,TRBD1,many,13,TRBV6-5,TGTGCCAGCAGTCCGGACAGGGCTTACGAGCAGTACTTC,CASSPDRAYEQYF